This T cell receptor (beta chain) was obtained from a study of OX40 agonist ivuxolimab in advanced cancers. Notes on the study in general: CD4+ and CD8+ T cells in blood underwent clonal expansion by week 6 at 0.1 to 3.0 mg/kg.

The method was immunoSEQ multiplex PCR; TCRdb's version includes in-frame clones alone and lacks a portion of them. This sample has some 90,000 clones; roughly 84% occur once, and the top ten carry under 0.35%. Worth noting for this clone: Its antigen is currently unknown.

Autoimmune disease history or systemic immunosuppression excluded patients. The germline V gene has CDR1 SNHLY and CDR2 FYNNEI. V shed 10 bases and J 3 bases; nucleotides not matched to a gene: 6. CDR3 size: 13 residues. Sequencing used CD4+ or CD8+ T cells sorted from blood, obtained in a trial of the OX40 agonist ivuxolimab. The sequence was collected from an adult with an advanced solid tumor such as melanoma, head and neck, liver or kidney cancer. V usage is TRBV2 and J usage is TRBJ2-7; 10 bases match TRBD1. CDR3 coding DNA: TGTGCCAACCTCCGGGACAGGGGCTACGAGCAGTACTTC. Its protein is CANLRDRGYEQYF.